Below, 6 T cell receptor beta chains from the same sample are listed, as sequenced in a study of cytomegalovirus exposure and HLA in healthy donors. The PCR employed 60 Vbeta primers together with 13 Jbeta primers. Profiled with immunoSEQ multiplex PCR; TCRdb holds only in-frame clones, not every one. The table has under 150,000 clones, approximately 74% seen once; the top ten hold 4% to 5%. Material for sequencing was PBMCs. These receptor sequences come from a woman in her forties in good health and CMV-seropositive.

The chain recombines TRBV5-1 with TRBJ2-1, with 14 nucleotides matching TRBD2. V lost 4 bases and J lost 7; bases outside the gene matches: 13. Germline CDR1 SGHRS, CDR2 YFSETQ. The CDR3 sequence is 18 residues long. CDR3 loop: CASSRDGLAGGAWNEQFF. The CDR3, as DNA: TGCGCCAGCAGCAGGGACGGACTAGCGGGAGGAGCCTGGAATGAGCAGTTCTTC.

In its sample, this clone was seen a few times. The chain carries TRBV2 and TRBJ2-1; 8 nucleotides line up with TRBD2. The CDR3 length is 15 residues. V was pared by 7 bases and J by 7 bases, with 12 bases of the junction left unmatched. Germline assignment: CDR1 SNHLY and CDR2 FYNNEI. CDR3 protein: CASNKREHQGNEQFF. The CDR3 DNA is TGTGCCAGCAATAAGCGGGAGCACCAAGGGAATGAGCAGTTCTTC.

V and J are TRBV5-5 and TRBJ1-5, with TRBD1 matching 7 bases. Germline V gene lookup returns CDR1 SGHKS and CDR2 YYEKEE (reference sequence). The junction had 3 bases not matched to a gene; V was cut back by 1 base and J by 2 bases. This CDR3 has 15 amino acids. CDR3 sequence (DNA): TGTGCCAGCAGCTTGACAGGGGAGGGCAATCAGCCCCAGCATTTT. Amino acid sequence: CASSLTGEGNQPQHF.

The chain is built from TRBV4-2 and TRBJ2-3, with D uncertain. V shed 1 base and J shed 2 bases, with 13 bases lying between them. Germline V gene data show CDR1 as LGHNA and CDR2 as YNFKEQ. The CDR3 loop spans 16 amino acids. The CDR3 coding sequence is TGTGCCAGCAGCCAAGTGAAACGCCGCGACACAGATACGCAGTATTTT. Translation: CASSQVKRRDTDTQYF.

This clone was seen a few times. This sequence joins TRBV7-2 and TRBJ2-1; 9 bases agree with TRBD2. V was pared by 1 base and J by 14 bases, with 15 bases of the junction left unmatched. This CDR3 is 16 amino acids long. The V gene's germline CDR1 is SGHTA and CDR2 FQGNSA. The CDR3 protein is CASSLVGGARGGQEFF. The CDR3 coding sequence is TGTGCCAGCAGCTTAGTAGGAGGGGCGCGGGGGGGCCAGGAGTTCTTC.

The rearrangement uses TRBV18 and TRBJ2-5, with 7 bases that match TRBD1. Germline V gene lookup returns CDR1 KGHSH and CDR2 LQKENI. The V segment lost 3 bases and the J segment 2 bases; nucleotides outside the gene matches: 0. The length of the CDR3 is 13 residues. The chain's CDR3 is CASSPGQQETQYF. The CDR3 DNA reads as TGTGCCAGCTCACCGGGACAGCAAGAGACCCAGTACTTC.